This TCR beta chain was sequenced in a study of cytomegalovirus exposure and HLA in healthy donors. The CDR3 is 14 amino acids. Deletions cut 6 bases from V and 4 bases from J, with 18 bases between. Germline CDR1 reads SQVTM; CDR2 reads ANQGSEA. Sequencing used immunoSEQ multiplex PCR; TCRdb keeps in-frame clones, though not all of them. Of 130,000 to 150,000 clones in the sample, around 88% were seen once. Sample: PBMCs. This chain joins TRBV29-1 and TRBJ1-1, with D possibly matching TRBD1 (5 bases). The TCR comes from a woman between 18 and 30 years old in good health and CMV-seropositive. In DNA, the CDR3 is TGCAGCGTGGGGGTGAGTGGGGGGACCACTGAAGCTTTCTTT. This gives the protein CSVGVSGGTTEAFF.